This entry features one T cell receptor (beta chain) sequence. This clone has a single count. Its antigen is still unknown. Base qualities are missing; no much larger clone stands one base away. In the germline V gene (reference sequence), CDR1 corresponds to MNHEY and CDR2 to SMNVEV. From cysteine to phenylalanine, the CDR3 is 14 amino acids long. Only CDR3 DNA is held: 42 bases, read in frame from base 1. Compared with germline, V lacks 2 bases and J lacks 4 bases; bases without a gene match: 2. These data are taken from a study of blood T cell repertoires in COVID-19 (dated by TCRdb to the early 2020s). For the wider study: Samples from collaborators originated in the United States, Italy and Spain and spanned both the acute and convalescent phases of COVID-19. The material from the prospective study consisted of cDNA or gDNA derived from T cells, B-cell-depleted T cells, or PBMCs. The dataset comprised deeply sampled blood TCRbeta repertoires from subjects exposed to, actively infected with, or recovered from COVID-19. The repertoires were made available in a free public database intended to serve as a resource for research on the immune response to SARS-CoV-2. Samples came from the ongoing ImmuneRACE study (first 160 participants) plus 1,254 subjects from 6 global collaborators. A de-identified subject ID, COVID-19 status, age in years and sex were almost always included in the sample metadata. HLA class I and class II types, where available, came from metadata supplied by the sample provider rather than from assay-based typing.

TCRbeta CDR3 regions were amplified from genomic DNA by means of the immunoSEQ Assay, a bias-controlled multiplex PCR. The authors processed their data as follows. Nucleated cell counts per sample were estimated from amplification of reference gene primers within the assay. Sequence reads were collapsed and filtered to measure the absolute abundance of every unique TCRbeta CDR3 rearrangement. Productive Simpson clonality was computed per sample as the square root of Simpson's diversity index over productive rearrangements. In its TCRdb copy, this immuneACCESS table keeps in-frame sequences only and misses some clones. Where compared with another copy, unresolved V genes explain less than half of these, and the others have no known cause. V, J and clone size were drawn from that table, and D and trimming were deduced from the DNA. Across this sample there are roughly 89,000 clones, with approximately 80% seen only once. The top ten clones comprise less than 20% of the sample.

The investigation overall reported the following: The quantity of clinical and demographic metadata differed by source and by participant and was supplied without curation.

The collaborating institutions used their own protocols to collect whole blood in K2EDTA tubes. Collaborator samples were shipped for TCRbeta analysis as frozen whole blood, isolated PBMCs, or DNA extracted from either sample type. Rearrangement joined TRBV27 to TRBJ1-1, with 9 central nucleotides matching TRBD1. The sequencing sample was made of peripheral blood. The clonotype was recovered from a woman of 80 years or more with acute or convalescent COVID-19. The DNA sequence is as follows: TGTGCCAGCAGTTTAGACAGGGGGGGCACTGAAGCTTTCTTT. This codes for CASSLDRGGTEAFF.